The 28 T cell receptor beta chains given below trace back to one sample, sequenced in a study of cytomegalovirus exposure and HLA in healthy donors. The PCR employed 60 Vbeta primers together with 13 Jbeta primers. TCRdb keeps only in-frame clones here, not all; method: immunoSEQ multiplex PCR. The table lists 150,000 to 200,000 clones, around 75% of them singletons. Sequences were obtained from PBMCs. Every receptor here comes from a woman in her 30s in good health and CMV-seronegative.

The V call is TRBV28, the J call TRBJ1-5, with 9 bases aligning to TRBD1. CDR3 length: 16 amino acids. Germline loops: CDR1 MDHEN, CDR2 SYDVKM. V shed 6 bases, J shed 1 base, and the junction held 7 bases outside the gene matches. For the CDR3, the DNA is TGTGCCAGCAGCCCGGAGACAGGGGGGAGCAATCAGCCCCAGCATTTT. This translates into CASSPETGGSNQPQHF.

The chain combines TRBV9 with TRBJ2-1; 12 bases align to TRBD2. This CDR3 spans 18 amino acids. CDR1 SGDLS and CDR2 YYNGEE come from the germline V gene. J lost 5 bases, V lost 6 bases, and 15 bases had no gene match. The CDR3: CASTSRASGGARDNEQFF. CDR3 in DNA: TGTGCCAGCACCTCCCGGGCTAGCGGGGGGGCACGGGACAATGAGCAGTTCTTC.

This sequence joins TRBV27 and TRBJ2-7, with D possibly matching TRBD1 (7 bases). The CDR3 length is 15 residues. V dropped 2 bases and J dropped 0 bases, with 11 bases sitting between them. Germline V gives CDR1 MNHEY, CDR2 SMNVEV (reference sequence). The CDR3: CASSLGGGTSYEQYF. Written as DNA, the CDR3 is TGTGCCAGCAGTTTAGGAGGGGGCACCTCCTACGAGCAGTACTTC.

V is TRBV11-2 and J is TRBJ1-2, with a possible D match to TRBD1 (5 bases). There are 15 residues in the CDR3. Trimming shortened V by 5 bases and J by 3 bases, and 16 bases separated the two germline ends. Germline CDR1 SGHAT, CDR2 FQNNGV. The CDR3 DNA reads TGTGCCAGCAGCCCTAACCTGGACACCTACTATGGCTACACCTTC. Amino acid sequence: CASSPNLDTYYGYTF.

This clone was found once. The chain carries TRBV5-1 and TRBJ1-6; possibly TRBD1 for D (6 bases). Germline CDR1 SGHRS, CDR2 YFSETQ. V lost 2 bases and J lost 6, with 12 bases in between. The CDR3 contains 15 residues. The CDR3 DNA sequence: TGCGCCAGCAGCTTCTACAGGGAGTTTAATTCACCCCTCCACTTT. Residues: CASSFYREFNSPLHF.

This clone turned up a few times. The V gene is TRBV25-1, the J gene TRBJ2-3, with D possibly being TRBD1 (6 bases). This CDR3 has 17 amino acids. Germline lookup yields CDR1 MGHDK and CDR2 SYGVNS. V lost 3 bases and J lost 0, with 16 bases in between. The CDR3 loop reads CASSELTGIPSTDTQYF. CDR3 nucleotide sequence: TGTGCCAGCAGTGAGTTGACAGGCATCCCTAGCACAGATACGCAGTATTTT. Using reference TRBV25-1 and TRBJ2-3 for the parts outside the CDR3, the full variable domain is EADIYQTPRYLVIGTGKKITLECSQTMGHDKMYWYQQDPGMELHLIHYSYGVNSTEKGDLSSESTVSRIRTEHFPLTLESARPSHTSQYLCASSELTGIPSTDTQYFGPGTRLTVL.

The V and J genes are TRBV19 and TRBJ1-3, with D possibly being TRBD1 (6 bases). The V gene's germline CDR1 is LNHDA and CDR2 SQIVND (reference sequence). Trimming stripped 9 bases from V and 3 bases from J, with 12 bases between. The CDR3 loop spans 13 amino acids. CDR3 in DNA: TGTGCCAGCTCACAGGGTGATGGAAACACCATATATTTT. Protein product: CASSQGDGNTIYF. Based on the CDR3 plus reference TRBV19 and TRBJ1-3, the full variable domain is DGGITQSPKYLFRKEGQNVTLSCEQNLNHDAMYWYRQDPGQGLRLIYYSQIVNDFQKGDIAEGYSVSREKKESFPLTVTSAQKNPTAFYLCASSQGDGNTIYFGEGSWLTVV.

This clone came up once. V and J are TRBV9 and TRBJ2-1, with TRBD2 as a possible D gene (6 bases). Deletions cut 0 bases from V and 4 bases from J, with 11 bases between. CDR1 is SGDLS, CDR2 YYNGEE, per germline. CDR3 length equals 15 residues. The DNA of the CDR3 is TGTGCCAGCAGCGTAGTAACGGGAGAGTACAATGAGCAGTTCTTC. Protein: CASSVVTGEYNEQFF.

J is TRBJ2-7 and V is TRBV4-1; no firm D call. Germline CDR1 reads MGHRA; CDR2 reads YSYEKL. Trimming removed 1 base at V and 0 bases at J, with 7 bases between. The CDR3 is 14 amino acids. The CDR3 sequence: CASSQGGFSYEQYF. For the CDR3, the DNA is TGCGCCAGCAGCCAAGGTGGCTTCTCCTACGAGCAGTACTTC.

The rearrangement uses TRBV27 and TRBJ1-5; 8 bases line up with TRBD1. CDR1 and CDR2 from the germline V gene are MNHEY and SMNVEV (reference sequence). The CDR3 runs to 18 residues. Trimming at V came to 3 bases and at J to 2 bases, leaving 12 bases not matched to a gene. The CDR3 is CASSFRWQGALGNQPQHF. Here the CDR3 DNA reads TGTGCCAGCAGTTTTCGGTGGCAGGGGGCCTTGGGCAATCAGCCCCAGCATTTT.

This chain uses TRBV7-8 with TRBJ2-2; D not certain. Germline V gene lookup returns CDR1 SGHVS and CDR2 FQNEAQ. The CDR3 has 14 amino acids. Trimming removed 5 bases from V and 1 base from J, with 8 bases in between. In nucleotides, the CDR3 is TGTGCCAGCAGCCCAACTTTGAACACCGGGGAGCTGTTTTTT. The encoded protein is CASSPTLNTGELFF.

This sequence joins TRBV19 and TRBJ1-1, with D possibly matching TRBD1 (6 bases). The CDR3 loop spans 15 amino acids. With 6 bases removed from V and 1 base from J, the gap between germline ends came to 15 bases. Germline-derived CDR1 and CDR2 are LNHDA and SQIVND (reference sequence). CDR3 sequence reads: CASSSTGRPNTEAFF. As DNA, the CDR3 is TGTGCCAGTAGCAGTACAGGGAGACCGAACACTGAAGCTTTCTTT.

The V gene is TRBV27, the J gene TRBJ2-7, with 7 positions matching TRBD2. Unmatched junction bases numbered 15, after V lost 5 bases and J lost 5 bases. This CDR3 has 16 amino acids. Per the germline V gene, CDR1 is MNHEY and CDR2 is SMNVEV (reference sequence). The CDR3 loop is CASSPTGGRGFHEQYF. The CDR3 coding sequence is TGTGCCAGCAGTCCCACCGGAGGGCGGGGGTTCCACGAGCAGTACTTC.

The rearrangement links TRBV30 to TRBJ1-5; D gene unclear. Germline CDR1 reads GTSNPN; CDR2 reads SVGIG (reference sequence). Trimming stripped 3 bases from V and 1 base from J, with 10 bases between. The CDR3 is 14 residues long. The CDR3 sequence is CAWRPLGSNQPQHF. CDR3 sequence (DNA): TGTGCCTGGAGACCCCTCGGGAGCAATCAGCCCCAGCATTTT.

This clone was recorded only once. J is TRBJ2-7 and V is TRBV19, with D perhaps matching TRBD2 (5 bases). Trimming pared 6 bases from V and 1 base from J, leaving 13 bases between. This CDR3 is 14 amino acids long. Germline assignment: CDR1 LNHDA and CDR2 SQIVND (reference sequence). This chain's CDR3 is CASSPEDLSYEQYF. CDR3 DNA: TGTGCCAGTAGCCCTGAGGACTTGTCCTACGAGCAGTACTTC.

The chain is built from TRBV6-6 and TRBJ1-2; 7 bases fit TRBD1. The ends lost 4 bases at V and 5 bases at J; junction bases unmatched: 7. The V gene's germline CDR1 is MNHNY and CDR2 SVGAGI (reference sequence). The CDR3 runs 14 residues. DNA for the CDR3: TGTGCCAGCAGTTCCACCGGGACAGCATATGGCTACACCTTC. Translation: CASSSTGTAYGYTF.

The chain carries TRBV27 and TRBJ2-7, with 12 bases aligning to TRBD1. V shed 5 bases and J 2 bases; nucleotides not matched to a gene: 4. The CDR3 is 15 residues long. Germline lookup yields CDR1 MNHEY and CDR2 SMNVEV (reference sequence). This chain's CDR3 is CASSTGQGAAYEQYF. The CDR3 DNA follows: TGTGCCAGCAGTACGGGACAGGGGGCCGCCTACGAGCAGTACTTC.

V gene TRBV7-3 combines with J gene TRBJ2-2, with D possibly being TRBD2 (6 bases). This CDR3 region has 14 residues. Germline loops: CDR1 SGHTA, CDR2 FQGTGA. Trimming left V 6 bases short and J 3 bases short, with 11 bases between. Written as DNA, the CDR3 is TGTGCCAGCAGGCGGGACGGCTACACCGGGGAGCTGTTTTTT. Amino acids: CASRRDGYTGELFF.

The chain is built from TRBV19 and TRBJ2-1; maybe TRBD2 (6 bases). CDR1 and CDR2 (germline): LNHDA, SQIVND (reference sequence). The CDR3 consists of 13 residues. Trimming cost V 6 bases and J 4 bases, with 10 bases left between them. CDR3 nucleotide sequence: TGTGCCAGTAGGAGCGGGTCGTACAATGAGCAGTTCTTC. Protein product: CASRSGSYNEQFF.

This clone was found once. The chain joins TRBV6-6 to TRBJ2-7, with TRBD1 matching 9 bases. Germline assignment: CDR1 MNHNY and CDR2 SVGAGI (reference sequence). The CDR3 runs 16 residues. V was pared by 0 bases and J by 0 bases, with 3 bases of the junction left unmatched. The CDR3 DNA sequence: TGTGCCAGCAGTTACTCCGGGACAGGGCACTCCTACGAGCAGTACTTC. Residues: CASSYSGTGHSYEQYF.

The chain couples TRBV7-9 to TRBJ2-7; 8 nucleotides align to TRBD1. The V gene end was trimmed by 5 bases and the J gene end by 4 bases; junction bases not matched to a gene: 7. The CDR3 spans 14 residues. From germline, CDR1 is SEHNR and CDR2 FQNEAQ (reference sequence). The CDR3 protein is CASSLGQGLYEQYF. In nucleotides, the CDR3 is TGTGCCAGCAGCCTCGGACAGGGTTTGTACGAGCAGTACTTC.

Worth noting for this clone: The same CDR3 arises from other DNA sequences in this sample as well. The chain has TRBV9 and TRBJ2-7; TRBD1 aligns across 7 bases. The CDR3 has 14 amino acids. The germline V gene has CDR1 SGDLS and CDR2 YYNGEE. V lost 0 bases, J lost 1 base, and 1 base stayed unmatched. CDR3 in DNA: TGTGCCAGCAGCGTAGGGGACAGTTCCTACGAGCAGTACTTC. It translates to CASSVGDSSYEQYF.

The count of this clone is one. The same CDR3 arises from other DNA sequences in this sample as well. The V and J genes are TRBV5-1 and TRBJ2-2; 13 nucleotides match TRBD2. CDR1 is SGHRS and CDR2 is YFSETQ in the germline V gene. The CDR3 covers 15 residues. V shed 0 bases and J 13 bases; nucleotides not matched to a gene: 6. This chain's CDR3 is CASSLDGLAGVGLFF. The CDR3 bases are TGCGCCAGCAGCTTGGATGGACTAGCGGGGGTCGGGCTGTTTTTT.

The DNA of the CDR3 is TGTGCCAGCAGTGAAGGACAGGGGGCAGATACGCAGTATTTT. Its protein product is CASSEGQGADTQYF. This chain joins TRBV6-1 and TRBJ2-3; 9 bases match TRBD1. The V gene end was trimmed by 1 base and the J gene end by 4 bases; junction bases not matched to a gene: 0. The V gene's germline CDR1 is MNHNS and CDR2 SASEGT. The CDR3 length is 14 residues.

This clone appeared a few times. This CDR3 reads CASSEELAGKETQYF. In DNA, the CDR3 is TGTGCCAGCAGTGAAGAACTAGCGGGAAAGGAGACCCAGTACTTC. This chain joins TRBV6-1 and TRBJ2-5, with 10 bases lining up with TRBD2. This CDR3 has 15 residues. The germline V gene encodes CDR1 MNHNS and CDR2 SASEGT. Germline trimming cut 1 base from V and 5 bases from J; bases unmatched to any gene: 4.

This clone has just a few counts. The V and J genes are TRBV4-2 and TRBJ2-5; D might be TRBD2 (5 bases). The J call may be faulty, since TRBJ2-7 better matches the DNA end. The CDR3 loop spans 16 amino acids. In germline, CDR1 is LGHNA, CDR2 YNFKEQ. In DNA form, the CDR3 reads TGTGCCAGCAGTCCCCTTGGCCTAGAGGGCCTCTACGAGCAGTACTTC. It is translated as CASSPLGLEGLYEQYF.

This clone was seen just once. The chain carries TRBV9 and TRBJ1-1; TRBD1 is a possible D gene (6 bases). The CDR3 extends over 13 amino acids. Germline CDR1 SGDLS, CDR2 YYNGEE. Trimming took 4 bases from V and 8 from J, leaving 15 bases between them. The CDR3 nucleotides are TGTGCCAGCAGCTCAGGGGTCGGTGAAGAAGCTTTCTTT. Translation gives CASSSGVGEEAFF.

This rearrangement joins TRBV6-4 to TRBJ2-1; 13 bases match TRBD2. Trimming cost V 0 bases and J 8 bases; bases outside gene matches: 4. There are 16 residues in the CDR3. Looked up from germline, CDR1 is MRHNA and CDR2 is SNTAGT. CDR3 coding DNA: TGTGCCAGCAGTGACTCACTAGCGGGAGGGCCCGATGAGCAGTTCTTC. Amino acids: CASSDSLAGGPDEQFF.